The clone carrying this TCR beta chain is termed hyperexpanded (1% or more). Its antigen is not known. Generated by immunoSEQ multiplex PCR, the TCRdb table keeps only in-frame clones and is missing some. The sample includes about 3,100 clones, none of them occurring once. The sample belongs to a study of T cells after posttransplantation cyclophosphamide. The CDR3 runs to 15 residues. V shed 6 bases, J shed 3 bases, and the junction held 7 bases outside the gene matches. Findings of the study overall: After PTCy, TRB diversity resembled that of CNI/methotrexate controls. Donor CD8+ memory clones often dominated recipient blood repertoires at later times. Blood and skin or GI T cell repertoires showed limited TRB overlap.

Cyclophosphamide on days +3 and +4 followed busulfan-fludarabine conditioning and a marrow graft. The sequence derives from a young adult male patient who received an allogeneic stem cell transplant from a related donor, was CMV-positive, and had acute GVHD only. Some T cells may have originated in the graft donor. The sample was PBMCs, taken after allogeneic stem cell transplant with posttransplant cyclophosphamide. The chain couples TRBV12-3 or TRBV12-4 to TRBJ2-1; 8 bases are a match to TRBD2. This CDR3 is CASSPAGAYYNEQFF. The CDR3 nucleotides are TGTGCCAGCAGCCCAGCGGGGGCCTACTACAATGAGCAGTTCTTC.